Included here is one TCR beta chain sequence, with context. Its antigen is as yet unknown. These data belong to a study of post-analysis software for immune sequencing data. Study as a whole: The cohort encompassed relapsing-remitting, secondary progressive and progressive-relapsing multiple sclerosis disease courses. Study-wide results and limits: With F measure, samples from one preparation batch clustered together strongly. Those with multiple sclerosis, the patient group, showed significantly lower normalized Chao1 diversity than controls. When patients were compared with controls, four to six TRBV segments were more frequent, TRBV5-6, TRBV5-1 and TRBV20-1 among them.

Sequencing libraries made from TCR beta cDNA carried unique molecular identifiers. Out of 1 to 10 million T cells, about 460,000 cDNA molecules were generated. A single record per CDR3 protein comes from TCRdb applying MiXCR to the PCR reads. The sample records hundreds of thousands of distinct CDR3 sequences, just under 30% being singletons. The length of the CDR3 is 16 residues. Material: blood. The receptor's source is a girl aged 5 to 17 with multiple sclerosis. This sequence joins TRBV21-1 and TRBJ2-2; TRBD1 reflects the table's D call only, with no check against the DNA. TRBV21-1 is a listed pseudogene. CDR3 in DNA: TGTGCCAGCAGCTATGGGGGGCCTACAAACACCGGGGAGCTGTTTTTT. Amino acid sequence: CASSYGGPTNTGELFF.